The rows below give T cell receptor beta chains drawn from one sample of a study of cytomegalovirus exposure and HLA in healthy donors. Libraries were prepared by immunoSEQ multiplex PCR; TCRdb keeps only in-frame clonotypes and omits some of them. Of some 140,000 clones listed, 70% to 90% are singletons. Sequencing was done on a sample of PBMCs. The receptor set was obtained from a man aged 18-30 years in good health and CMV-seronegative. CDR3s include the opening cysteine and the closing phenylalanine or tryptophan.

14	TRBJ2-3	TRBV5-1	CASSLPAATDTQYF
21	TRBJ2-3	TRBV13	CASSPPWAERVLNLSTDTQYF
12	TRBJ1-5	TRBV7-2	CASSSPRQPQHF
14	TRBJ1-5	TRBV2	CASTDRARFQPQHF
15	TRBJ2-7	TRBV6-1	CASSEGGRSSYEQYF
16	TRBJ2-2	TRBV5-1	CASSLAARGYTGELFF
13	TRBJ2-1	TRBV29-1	CSVEEGRGTGQFF
13	TRBJ2-5	TRBV30	CAWSGRLQETQYF
14	TRBJ1-1	TRBV11-2	CASRGTVGGTEAFF
14	TRBJ2-1	TRBV5-6	CASSLGSGGNEQFF
13	TRBJ1-1	TRBV25-1	CASSESGDRAPVF
15	TRBJ1-2	TRBV6-5	CASTHGQGFRYGYTF
14	TRBJ1-1	TRBV6-5	CASSYYTGGTEAFF
15	TRBJ2-1	TRBV15	CATSGYRLAVNEQFF
15	TRBJ2-5	TRBV18	CASSPPSGGRETQYF
12	TRBJ2-2	TRBV9	CASSVAPGELFF
15	TRBJ1-2	TRBV7-2	CASSSRQAGGYGYTF
19	TRBJ2-2	TRBV9	CASSVETGTGTEWTGELFF
15	TRBJ2-7	TRBV7-2	CASSSTGSSSYEQYF
13	TRBJ1-1	TRBV27	CASSSTGITEAFF
17	TRBJ2-1	TRBV5-5	CASSSNLITRGYNEQFF
12	TRBJ2-1	TRBV6-5	CASGPSSGMQFF
16	TRBJ2-1	TRBV6-6	CASSPYSRGVDNEQFF
15	TRBJ1-1	TRBV14	CASSRRGSGGTEAFF
16	TRBJ2-7	TRBV7-9	CASSLALQVNPYEQYF
13	TRBJ1-6	TRBV10-2	CASSGQGNSPLHF
13	TRBJ1-1	TRBV30	CAWSVDRVTEAFF
15	TRBJ2-7	TRBV28	CASSGAGTVSYEQYF
11	TRBJ1-1	TRBV6-5	CASSSGTQAFF
17	TRBJ2-3	TRBV7-8	CASSPWTSGGRTDTQYF
16	TRBJ2-1	TRBV27	CASSPLLARTDNEQFF
16	TRBJ2-3	TRBV7-6	CASSLGPTGTTDTQYF
15	TRBJ2-5	TRBV6-1	CASTTGLAGDETQYF
13	TRBJ2-7	TRBV10-2	CASPQNSAYEQYF
20	TRBJ2-6	TRBV19	CASSIGLGLGAEKGANVLTF
13	TRBJ2-1	TRBV6-6	CASSMDSYNEQFF
14	TRBJ1-1	TRBV27	CASSFQQGVTEAFF
13	TRBJ1-5	TRBV11-2	CASSRQPGQPQHF
13	TRBJ1-2	TRBV29-1	CSFQQGFGYGYTF
15	TRBJ1-1	TRBV27	CASSPYTGVNTEAFF
14	TRBJ1-2	TRBV19	CASIEGRSPSSYTF
15	TRBJ1-5	TRBV19	CASSPGTFSNQPQHF
12	TRBJ2-7	TRBV23-1	CASIQTGYEQYF
15	TRBJ2-1	TRBV19	CASRGTSGRKNEQFF
14	TRBJ2-2	TRBV25-1	CASTLGLNTGELFF
14	TRBJ2-7	TRBV6-5	CASTPSGGPYEQYF
15	TRBJ1-5	TRBV28	CASIPRGRGKGAQHF
14	TRBJ2-7	TRBV7-2	CASSLMDRGHEQYF
14	TRBJ2-2	TRBV7-9	CASSLSVNTGELFF
16	TRBJ2-1	TRBV28	CASIISGQSSYNEQFF
15	TRBJ1-6	TRBV7-9	CASSLGTGGHSPLHF
13	TRBJ2-5	TRBV5-4	CASSLGPQETQYF
14	TRBJ2-7	TRBV5-1	CASSPDTDSYEQYF
15	TRBJ1-2	TRBV19	CASAGREGFNYGYTF
15	TRBJ2-7	TRBV10-3	CAINPTTSGRGEQYF
15	TRBJ2-7	TRBV9	CASSVGGTASYEQYF
16	TRBJ1-1	TRBV9	CASSAHGREVGTEAFF
13	TRBJ2-5	TRBV11-2	CASSLSPQETQYF